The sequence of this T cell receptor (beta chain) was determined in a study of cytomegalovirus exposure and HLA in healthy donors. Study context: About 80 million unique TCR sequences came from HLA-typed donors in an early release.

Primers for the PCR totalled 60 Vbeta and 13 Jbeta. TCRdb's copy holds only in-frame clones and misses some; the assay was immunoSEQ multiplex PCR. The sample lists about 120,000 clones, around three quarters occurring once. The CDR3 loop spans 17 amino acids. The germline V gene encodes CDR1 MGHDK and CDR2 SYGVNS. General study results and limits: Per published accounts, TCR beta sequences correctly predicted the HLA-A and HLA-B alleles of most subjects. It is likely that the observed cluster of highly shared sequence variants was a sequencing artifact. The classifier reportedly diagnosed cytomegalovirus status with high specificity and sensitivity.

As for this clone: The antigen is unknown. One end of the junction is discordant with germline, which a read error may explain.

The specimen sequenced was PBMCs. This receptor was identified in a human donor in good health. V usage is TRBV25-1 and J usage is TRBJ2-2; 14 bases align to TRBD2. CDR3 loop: CASSKRLAGGNPGELFF. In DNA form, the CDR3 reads TGTGCCAGCAGTAAACGACTAGCGGGAGGGAACCCCGGGGAGCTGTTTTTT.